The rows below give T cell receptor beta chains drawn from one sample of a study of regulatory T cells in long-lasting Graves disease. TCRdb passed the multiplex PCR reads through MiXCR, listing each CDR3 protein once. The table records 300,000 or so distinct CDR3 sequences, around 19% of them present only once. This sample comprised peripheral blood mononuclear cells (PBMCs), obtained when the disease was refractory, from a patient treated with antithyroid drugs. The receptors come from a female donor with Graves disease. CDR3s include the opening cysteine and the closing phenylalanine or tryptophan. Fields, in order: clone size, D gene, V gene, CDR3 length, J gene, CDR3 DNA, CDR3 protein. D genes are given only for firm matches. Expanded clones are given a class, and other clones once, few, many or no size at all.

many	-	TRBV24-1	16	TRBJ2-7	TGTGCCACCCACGTAGTGCCGGGACACCTTCACTACGAGCAGTACTTC	CATHVVPGHLHYEQYF
-	-	TRBV7-2	16	TRBJ1-6	TGTGCCAGCAGCTTGATCGGCGGGGGCTATAATTCACCCCTCCACTTT	CASSLIGGGYNSPLHF
many	-	TRBV5-1	17	TRBJ1-1	TGCGCCAGCAGCTTGGATACGTGGGAGAGAAGGAACACTGAAGCTTTCTTT	CASSLDTWERRNTEAFF
-	-	TRBV2	13	TRBJ1-2	TGTGCCAGCAGTGGGGCCCCCTACTATGGCTACACCTTC	CASSGAPYYGYTF
many	-	TRBV12-3/TRBV12-4	14	TRBJ2-7	TGTGCCAGTAGCCTACTAGCCGAGTCCTACGAGCAGTACTTC	CASSLLAESYEQYF
few	TRBD1	TRBV12-3/TRBV12-4	16	TRBJ2-3	TGTGCCAGCAGTCCGGGACAGGGGGCGGTCACAGATACGCAGTATTTT	CASSPGQGAVTDTQYF
-	TRBD2	TRBV19	17	TRBJ2-7	TGTGCCAGTAGTAAGTGGGGCTCTGCTAGCGGGAGAATCGAGCAGTACTTC	CASSKWGSASGRIEQYF
-	-	TRBV5-6	15	TRBJ1-1	TGTGCCAGCAGCTCCAGGTGGGCTCGGAACACTGAAGCTTTCTTT	CASSSRWARNTEAFF
few	-	TRBV9	18	TRBJ2-5	TGTGCCAGCAGCGTAGGTTTCGCCGGCGGGGGCCGGCAAGAGACCCAGTACTTC	CASSVGFAGGGRQETQYF
many	TRBD1	TRBV6-1	13	TRBJ1-6	TGTGCCAGCAGGGGCAGGGGGAATTCACCCCTCCACTTT	CASRGRGNSPLHF
-	TRBD1	TRBV7-9	14	TRBJ2-3	TGTGCCAGCAGCACCTCGGACAGGGCTGATACGCAGTATTTT	CASSTSDRADTQYF
few	-	TRBV7-6	15	TRBJ2-7	TGTGCCAGCAGCCTGGGAGCGGACTCTAGTTACGAGCAGTACTTC	CASSLGADSSYEQYF
-	-	TRBV6-1	19	TRBJ2-2	TGTGCCAGCAGTCCCCGGGGGTGGGCCTCCTCTACTAACACCGGGGAGCTGTTTTTT	CASSPRGWASSTNTGELFF
many	-	TRBV7-8	15	TRBJ2-7	TGTGCCAGCAGCTTAGCCGGAGCCGGATTCTACGAGCAGTACTTC	CASSLAGAGFYEQYF
-	-	TRBV7-2	17	TRBJ1-6	TGTGCCAGCAGCTTACAAGGCCCGACAGCGACAAATTCACCCCTCCACTTT	CASSLQGPTATNSPLHF
many	-	TRBV7-2	11	TRBJ2-4	TGTGCCAGCAGCCTGACCAACATTCAGTACTTC	CASSLTNIQYF
many	TRBD1	TRBV5-1	15	TRBJ2-7	TGCGCCAGCAGCTTGGACAGGGGATCAATACGTGAGCAGTACTTC	CASSLDRGSIREQYF
few	-	TRBV5-1	13	TRBJ1-5	TGCGCCAGCAGCTTCGGGCCTAATCAGCCCCAGCATTTT	CASSFGPNQPQHF
many	-	TRBV2	13	TRBJ1-1	TGTGCCAGCAGCTCAAAGCTGAACACTGAAGCTTTCTTT	CASSSKLNTEAFF
-	-	TRBV29-1	13	TRBJ2-1	TGCAGCGTTGAGGGGGTGACTTTAGATGAGCAGTTCTTC	CSVEGVTLDEQFF
-	-	TRBV7-6	14	TRBJ2-7	TGTGCCAGCAGCTTAGGACACGGGGTCTACGAGCAGTACTTC	CASSLGHGVYEQYF
-	-	TRBV7-9	14	TRBJ2-7	TGTGCCAGCAGTCGACCCGGGTATACCTACGAGCAGTACTTC	CASSRPGYTYEQYF
many	-	TRBV18	15	TRBJ1-1	TGTGCCAGCTCACCAGTTACACTTCGGTACACTGAAGCTTTCTTT	CASSPVTLRYTEAFF
-	-	TRBV5-5	13	TRBJ2-1	TGTGCCAGCAGCTTAGCCTCGGGGAATGAGCAGTTCTTC	CASSLASGNEQFF
-	TRBD2	TRBV12-3/TRBV12-4	16	TRBJ2-1	TGTGCCAGCAGTTCCTCGACTAGCGGTTCCTACAATGAGCAGTTCTTC	CASSSSTSGSYNEQFF
-	-	TRBV5-5	16	TRBJ2-5	TGTGCCAGCAGCTACCGATATACGCGGGTTCAAGAGACCCAGTACTTC	CASSYRYTRVQETQYF
few	-	TRBV28	17	TRBJ2-7	TGTGCCAGCAGTTTAATCTCCCGGAGTGGGTCCTCCTACGAGCAGTACTTC	CASSLISRSGSSYEQYF
-	-	TRBV20-1	12	TRBJ1-1	TGCAGTGCTAGAGAGGGTGCGTCTGAAGCTTTCTTT	CSAREGASEAFF
many	TRBD1	TRBV7-2	16	TRBJ2-5	TGTGCCAGCAGCCGTCCCGGGACAGGGAATCGGGAGACCCAGTACTTC	CASSRPGTGNRETQYF
-	-	TRBV9	17	TRBJ1-6	TGTGCCAGCAGCGGTCCAATCCGGGCGGACGTTAATTCACCCCTCCACTTT	CASSGPIRADVNSPLHF
-	TRBD2	TRBV7-9	18	TRBJ2-5	TGTGCCAGCAGCTTTGGGAGGGGTTCCCCCCAATCCCAAGAGACCCAGTACTTC	CASSFGRGSPQSQETQYF
many	-	TRBV30	12	TRBJ1-2	TGTGCCTGGAGTGTATCCGGCAGGGGCGACACCTTC	CAWSVSGRGDTF
many	-	TRBV27	14	TRBJ1-4	TGTGCCAGCAGTCCCCTTGCTCGAAATGAAAAACTGTTTTTT	CASSPLARNEKLFF
many	TRBD1	TRBV11-2	15	TRBJ2-7	TGTGCCAGCAGCCTTCGTCGGACAGGGTCGGTCGAGCAGTACTTC	CASSLRRTGSVEQYF
few	-	TRBV28	13	TRBJ2-7	TGTGCCAGCACCCGGGACGGAAGATACGAGCAGTACTTC	CASTRDGRYEQYF
many	-	TRBV12-3/TRBV12-4	15	TRBJ1-2	TGTGCCAGCAATCGGGGGTCTTCGGGGAGGTATGGCTACACCTTC	CASNRGSSGRYGYTF
once	-	TRBV19	16	TRBJ2-1	TGTGCCAGTAGTATAGGGAGCGGAGGCTCCTACAATGAGCAGTTCTTC	CASSIGSGGSYNEQFF
few	TRBD2	TRBV2	16	TRBJ2-3	TGTGCCAGCAGCTTCCGATTAGCGGGGGGTTCAGATACGCAGTATTTT	CASSFRLAGGSDTQYF
-	-	TRBV20-1	15	TRBJ2-4	TGCAGTGCTAGAGATGCCCAGGGTAACGGAAACATTCAGTACTTC	CSARDAQGNGNIQYF
-	TRBD1	TRBV20-1	15	TRBJ1-1	TGCAGTGCTAGAGATAGGACAGGGGGGAACACTGAAGCTTTCTTT	CSARDRTGGNTEAFF
many	TRBD1	TRBV19	16	TRBJ1-1	TGTGCCAGTAGTGATCCCGGGACAGGGTACGCCACTGAAGCTTTCTTT	CASSDPGTGYATEAFF
many	-	TRBV11-2	14	TRBJ1-2	TGTGCCAGCAGCTTAGTACCCGGGTTCTATGGCTACACCTTC	CASSLVPGFYGYTF
many	TRBD2	TRBV12-3/TRBV12-4	15	TRBJ2-5	TGTGCCAGCAGTTTGGTAGCGGGGGTTTCAGAGACCCAGTACTTC	CASSLVAGVSETQYF
many	TRBD2	TRBV19	15	TRBJ2-7	TGTGCCAGTAGTATATCGACTAGCGGGACTTACGAGCAGTACTTC	CASSISTSGTYEQYF
-	TRBD1	TRBV10-3	14	TRBJ2-5	TGTGCCATCAGTGGGACAGGGTACCAAGAGACCCAGTACTTC	CAISGTGYQETQYF